The rows below give T cell receptor beta chains drawn from one sample of a study of T cells in localized non-small cell lung cancer. TCRdb keeps only in-frame clones here, not all; method: immunoSEQ multiplex PCR. The data show about 64,000 clones, 80% to 90% seen once. The input for sequencing was PBMCs, taken before any cancer treatment. The source is a man aged 40-75 years with stage II lung adenocarcinoma. Each CDR3 is given without its conserved first and last residue. Each record gives: V gene, CDR3 length, CDR3 protein.

V: TRBV11-2
length: 12
CDR3: ASSKETGHYGYT

V: TRBV19
length: 13
CDR3: ASSIVGGPGTEAF

V: TRBV28
length: 11
CDR3: ASSGTAGNTIY

V: TRBV27
length: 12
CDR3: ASSPGQTTDTQY

V: TRBV25-1
length: 12
CDR3: ASSELGRGSEQY

V: TRBV7-8
length: 13
CDR3: ASSWDRQGGSEAF

V: TRBV9
length: 12
CDR3: ASSVDQGVYGYT

V: TRBV9
length: 11
CDR3: ASSQGLRETQY

V: TRBV25-1
length: 13
CDR3: ASSAAGGGPETQY

V: TRBV10-3
length: 14
CDR3: AISEPGRGESYEQY

V: TRBV6-1
length: 10
CDR3: ASTLGDRVLY

V: TRBV7-4
length: 15
CDR3: ASSSTLPVRRGNTIY

V: TRBV7-9
length: 13
CDR3: ASSNSGPLRNEQF

V: TRBV30
length: 11
CDR3: AWSLLVGEKLF

V: TRBV9
length: 12
CDR3: ASSVEGQNTEAF

V: TRBV12-5
length: 15
CDR3: ASGLPLAGGSYNEQF

V: TRBV6-5
length: 11
CDR3: ASTAGSSYEQY

V: TRBV6-5
length: 11
CDR3: ASRRDSIYEQY

V: TRBV7-2
length: 14
CDR3: ASSLGPQRRRYEQY

V: TRBV5-4
length: 13
CDR3: ASSLGTAINTEAF

V: TRBV15
length: 10
CDR3: ATSTSDQPQH

V: TRBV4-1
length: 12
CDR3: ASSLKVGGDEQY

V: TRBV11-2
length: 11
CDR3: ASSRPRGNEQY

V: TRBV27
length: 11
CDR3: ASSPTGLGGYT

V: TRBV14
length: 13
CDR3: ASSPRGLAKNIQY

V: TRBV7-3
length: 13
CDR3: ASSYTSGRGNEQF

V: TRBV19
length: 11
CDR3: ASSMGGVGQAF

V: TRBV7-2
length: 12
CDR3: ASSEGGYLYEQY

V: TRBV6-5
length: 13
CDR3: ASSKQAVANYGYT

V: TRBV4-3
length: 13
CDR3: ASSQDTPGGTEAF

V: TRBV29-1
length: 11
CDR3: SAELSPENIQY